The entry that follows covers one T cell receptor beta chain sequence. Sequencing was performed with immunoSEQ multiplex PCR; in TCRdb, only in-frame clones are kept and a portion is missing. The table has about 160,000 clones, about 87% seen once. This sample was included in a study of blood T cell repertoires in COVID-19. The CDR3 is made up of 15 amino acids. Germline V gene data show CDR1 as SEHNR and CDR2 as FQNEAQ (reference sequence). The V gene lost 1 base and the J gene lost 1 base, with 10 bases spanning the gap. The chain links TRBV7-9 to TRBJ1-1, with D hard to call. Sequencing was carried out using peripheral blood. This TCR was sampled from a woman aged 55-70 years who had recovered from COVID-19. Written as DNA, the CDR3 is TGTGCCAGCAGCTTAGGGCCCAGACAGAACACTGAAGCTTTCTTT. It specifies CASSLGPRQNTEAFF. The whole variable domain, remainder taken from reference TRBV7-9 and TRBJ1-1, is DTGVSQNPRHKITKRGQNVTFRCDPISEHNRLYWYRQTLGQGPEFLTYFQNEAQLEKSRLLSDRFSAERPKGSFSTLEIQRTEQGDSAMYLCASSLGPRQNTEAFFGQGTRLTVV.